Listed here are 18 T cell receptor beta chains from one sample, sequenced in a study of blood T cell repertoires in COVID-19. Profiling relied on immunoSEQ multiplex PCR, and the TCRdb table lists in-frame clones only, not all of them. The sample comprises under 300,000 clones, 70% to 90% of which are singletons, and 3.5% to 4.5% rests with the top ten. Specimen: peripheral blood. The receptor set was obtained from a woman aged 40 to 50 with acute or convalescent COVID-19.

The CDR3 sequence: CASSGNRGRIFRTNEKLFF. The CDR3 DNA reads TGTGCCAGCAGTGGAAACAGGGGGCGGATATTTAGGACTAATGAAAAACTGTTTTTT. The chain carries TRBV6-4 and TRBJ1-4; 9 nucleotides agree with TRBD1. Germline lookup yields CDR1 MRHNA and CDR2 SNTAGT. The CDR3 extends over 19 amino acids. The V segment lost 4 bases and the J segment 2 bases; nucleotides outside the gene matches: 14.

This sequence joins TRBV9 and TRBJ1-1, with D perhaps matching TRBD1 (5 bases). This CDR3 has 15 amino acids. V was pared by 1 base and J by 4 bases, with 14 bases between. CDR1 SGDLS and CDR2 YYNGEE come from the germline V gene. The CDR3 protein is CASSVLDGQSTEAFF. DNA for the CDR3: TGTGCCAGCAGCGTACTGGACGGACAAAGCACTGAAGCTTTCTTT.

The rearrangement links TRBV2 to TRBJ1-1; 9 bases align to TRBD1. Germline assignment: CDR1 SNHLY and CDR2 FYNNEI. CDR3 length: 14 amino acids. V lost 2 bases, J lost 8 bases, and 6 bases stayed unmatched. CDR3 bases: TGTGCCAGCAGTGAACCTCCGGGACAGGGAGAAGCTTTCTTT. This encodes CASSEPPGQGEAFF.

The CDR3 region is CASSDHGTGLNSPLHF. The CDR3 DNA reads TGTGCCAGCAGTGACCACGGGACAGGGCTTAATTCACCCCTCCACTTT. The rearrangement links TRBV6-4 to TRBJ1-6, with 9 bases lining up with TRBD1. This CDR3 has 16 residues. Trimming took 2 bases from V and 6 from J; bases not matched to a gene: 5. Germline CDR1 and CDR2: MRHNA and SNTAGT.

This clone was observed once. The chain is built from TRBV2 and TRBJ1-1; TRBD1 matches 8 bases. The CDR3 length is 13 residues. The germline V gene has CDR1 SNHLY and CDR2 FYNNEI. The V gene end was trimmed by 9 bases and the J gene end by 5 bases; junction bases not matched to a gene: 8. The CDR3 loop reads CARRTGGGTEAFF. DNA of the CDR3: TGTGCCAGACGAACAGGGGGGGGTACTGAAGCTTTCTTT. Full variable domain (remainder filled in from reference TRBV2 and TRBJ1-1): EPEVTQTPSHQVTQMGQEVILRCVPISNHLYFYWYRQILGQKVEFLVSFYNNEISEKSEIFDDQFSVERPDGSNFTLKIRSTKLEDSAMYFCARRTGGGTEAFFGQGTRLTVV.

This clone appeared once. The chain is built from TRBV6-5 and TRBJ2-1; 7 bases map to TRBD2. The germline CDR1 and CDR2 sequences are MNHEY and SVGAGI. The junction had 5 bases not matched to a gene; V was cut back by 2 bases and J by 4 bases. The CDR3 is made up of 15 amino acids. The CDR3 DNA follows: TGTGCCAGCAGTTACGGAGCGGGATCATACAATGAGCAGTTCTTC. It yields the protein CASSYGAGSYNEQFF.

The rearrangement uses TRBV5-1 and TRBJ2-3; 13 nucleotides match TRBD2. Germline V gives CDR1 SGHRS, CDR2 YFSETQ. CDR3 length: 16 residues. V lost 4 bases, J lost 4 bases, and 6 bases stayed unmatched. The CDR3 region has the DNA TGCGCCAGCAGCCAGGGGACTAGCGGGGCCCCAGATACGCAGTATTTT. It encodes CASSQGTSGAPDTQYF.

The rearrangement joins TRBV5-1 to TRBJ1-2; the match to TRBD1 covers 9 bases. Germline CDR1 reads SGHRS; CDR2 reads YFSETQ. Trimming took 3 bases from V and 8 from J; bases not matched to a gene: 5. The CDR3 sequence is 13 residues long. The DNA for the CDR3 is TGCGCCAGCAGCTCGGCTACAGGGGGCGGCTACACCTTC. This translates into CASSSATGGGYTF.

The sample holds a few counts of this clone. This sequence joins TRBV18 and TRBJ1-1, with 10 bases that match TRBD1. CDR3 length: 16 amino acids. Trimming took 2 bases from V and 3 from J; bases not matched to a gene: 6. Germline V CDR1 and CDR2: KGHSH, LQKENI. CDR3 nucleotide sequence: TGTGCCAGCTCACCAGGGACAGGGGCTAGTTACACTGAAGCTTTCTTT. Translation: CASSPGTGASYTEAFF.

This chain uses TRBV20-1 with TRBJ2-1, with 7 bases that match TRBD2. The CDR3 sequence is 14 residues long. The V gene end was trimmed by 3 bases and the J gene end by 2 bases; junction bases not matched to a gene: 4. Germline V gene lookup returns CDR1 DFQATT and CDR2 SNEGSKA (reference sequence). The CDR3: CSASNSGPYNEQFF. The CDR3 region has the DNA TGCAGTGCTAGTAATAGCGGGCCCTACAATGAGCAGTTCTTC.

The CDR3 is CAWSFQGYQPQHF. The DNA of the CDR3 is TGTGCCTGGAGTTTTCAGGGGTATCAGCCCCAGCATTTT. V and J are TRBV30 and TRBJ1-5, with D tentatively TRBD1 (6 bases). The length of the CDR3 is 13 residues. V lost 2 bases, J lost 5 bases, and 10 bases lay in between. Germline CDR1 reads GTSNPN; CDR2 reads SVGIG (reference sequence).

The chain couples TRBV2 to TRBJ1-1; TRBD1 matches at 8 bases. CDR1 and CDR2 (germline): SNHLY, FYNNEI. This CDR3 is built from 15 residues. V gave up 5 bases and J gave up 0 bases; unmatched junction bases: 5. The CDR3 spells CASSPRTGMNTEAFF. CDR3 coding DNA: TGTGCCAGCAGTCCTCGGACAGGGATGAACACTGAAGCTTTCTTT.

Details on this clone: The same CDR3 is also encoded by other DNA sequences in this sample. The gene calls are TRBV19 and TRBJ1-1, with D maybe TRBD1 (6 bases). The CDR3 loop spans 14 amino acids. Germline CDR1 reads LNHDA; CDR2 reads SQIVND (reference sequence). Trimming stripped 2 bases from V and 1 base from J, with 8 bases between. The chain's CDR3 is CASSIRGGNTEAFF. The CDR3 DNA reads TGTGCCAGTAGTATAAGAGGGGGGAACACTGAAGCTTTCTTT. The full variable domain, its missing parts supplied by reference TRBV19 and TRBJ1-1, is DGGITQSPKYLFRKEGQNVTLSCEQNLNHDAMYWYRQDPGQGLRLIYYSQIVNDFQKGDIAEGYSVSREKKESFPLTVTSAQKNPTAFYLCASSIRGGNTEAFFGQGTRLTVV.

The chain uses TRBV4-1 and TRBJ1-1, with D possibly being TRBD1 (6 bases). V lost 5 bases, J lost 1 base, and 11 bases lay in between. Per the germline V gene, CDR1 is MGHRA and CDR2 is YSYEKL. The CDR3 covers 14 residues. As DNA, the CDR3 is TGCGCCAGCAGCGGAGGCAGGGGGAACACTGAAGCTTTCTTT. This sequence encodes CASSGGRGNTEAFF.

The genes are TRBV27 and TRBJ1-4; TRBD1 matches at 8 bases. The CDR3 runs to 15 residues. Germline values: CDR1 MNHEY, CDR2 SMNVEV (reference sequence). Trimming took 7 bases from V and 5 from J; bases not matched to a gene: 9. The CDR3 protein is CASMINRDRNEKLFF. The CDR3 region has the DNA TGTGCCAGCATGATAAACCGGGACAGGAATGAAAAACTGTTTTTT.

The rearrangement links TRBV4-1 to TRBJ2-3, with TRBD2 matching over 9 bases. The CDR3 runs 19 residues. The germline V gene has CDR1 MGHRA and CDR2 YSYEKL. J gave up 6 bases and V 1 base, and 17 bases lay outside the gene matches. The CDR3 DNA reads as TGCGCCAGCAGCCAAGTTGGCGCGGGGGGGCCTAGTTCGTTGGATACGCAGTATTTT. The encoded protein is CASSQVGAGGPSSLDTQYF.

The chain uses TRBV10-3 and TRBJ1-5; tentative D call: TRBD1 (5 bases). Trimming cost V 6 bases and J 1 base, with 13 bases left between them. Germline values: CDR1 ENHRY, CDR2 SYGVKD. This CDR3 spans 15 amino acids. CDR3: CAIRNPDTSNQPQHF. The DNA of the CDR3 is TGTGCCATCAGAAACCCGGACACCAGCAATCAGCCCCAGCATTTT.

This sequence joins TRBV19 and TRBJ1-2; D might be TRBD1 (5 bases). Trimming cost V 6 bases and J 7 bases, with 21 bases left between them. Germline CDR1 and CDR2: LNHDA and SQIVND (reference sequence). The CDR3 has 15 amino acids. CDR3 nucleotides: TGTGCCAGTAGCCCCATCGGGGGGGGGTTCGGTGGCTACACCTTC. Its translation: CASSPIGGGFGGYTF. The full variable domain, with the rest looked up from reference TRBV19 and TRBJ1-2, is DGGITQSPKYLFRKEGQNVTLSCEQNLNHDAMYWYRQDPGQGLRLIYYSQIVNDFQKGDIAEGYSVSREKKESFPLTVTSAQKNPTAFYLCASSPIGGGFGGYTFGSGTRLTVV.